This T cell receptor beta chain appears in the sequencing data of a study of blood T cell repertoires in COVID-19. Overall study context: Sample material is recorded as cDNA or gDNA derived from T cells, B-cell-depleted T cells, or PBMCs.

There are 16 residues in the CDR3. The ends were cut back, 5 bases at V and 4 bases at J, with 17 bases in the middle. Germline-derived CDR1 and CDR2 are KGHSH and LQKENI. Method: immunoSEQ multiplex PCR; TCRdb's copy keeps in-frame clones and lacks some. Here the sample spans about 440,000 clones, roughly 91% being singletons. This TCR was recovered from a man younger than 35 who had recovered from COVID-19. The sample consisted of PBMCs or T cells enriched from blood (not recorded which). The rearrangement links TRBV18 to TRBJ2-2; D is perhaps TRBD1 (5 bases). In DNA form, the CDR3 reads TGTGCCAGCTCAGACCGACTGGGGCTGGGCACCGGGGAGCTGTTTTTT. It codes for CASSDRLGLGTGELFF.